This T cell receptor (beta chain) was sequenced for a study of T cells in Graves' hyperthyroidism and ophthalmopathy. Many counts were recorded for this clonotype. The antigen is undetermined. More than 8 ml fresh peripheral blood yielded the PBMCs. Overall study findings and caveats: Blood shared most expanded thyroid clonotypes above 0.001. Ophthalmopathy onset followed model prediction by a median about six months. In the analysis, a 13 V-J model separated ophthalmopathy from stable hyperthyroidism.

It was RNA transcripts that yielded the amplified TCR beta CDR3 regions. HTBI primers were the set used in a first-round RT-PCR of the TCR CDR3. MiXCR, applied by TCRdb to the multiplex PCR reads, yields one record per CDR3 protein. The data hold about 260,000 distinct CDR3 sequences, with around 15% observed a single time. This CDR3 has 14 amino acids. The V gene's germline CDR1 is KGHSH and CDR2 LQKENI. Trimming took 4 bases from V and 5 from J; bases not matched to a gene: 7. The source is a woman in her late teens or twenties with Graves' ophthalmopathy. Specimen: blood. The chain recombines TRBV18 with TRBJ1-1, with 7 bases that match TRBD1. This chain's CDR3 is CASSLGTVRTEAFF. The CDR3 region has the DNA TGTGCCAGCTCACTTGGGACAGTACGGACTGAAGCTTTCTTT.